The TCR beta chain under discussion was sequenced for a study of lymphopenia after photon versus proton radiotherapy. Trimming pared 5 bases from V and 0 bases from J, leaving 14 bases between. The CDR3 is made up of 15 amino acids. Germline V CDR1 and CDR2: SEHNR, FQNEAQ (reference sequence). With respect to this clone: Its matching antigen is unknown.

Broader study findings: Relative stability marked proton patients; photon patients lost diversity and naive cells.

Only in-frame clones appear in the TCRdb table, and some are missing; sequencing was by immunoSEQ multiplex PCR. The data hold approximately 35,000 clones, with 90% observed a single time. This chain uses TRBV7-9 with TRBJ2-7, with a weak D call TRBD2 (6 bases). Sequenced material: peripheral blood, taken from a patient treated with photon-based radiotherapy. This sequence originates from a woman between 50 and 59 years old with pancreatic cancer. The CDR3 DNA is TGTGCCAGCAGCCCCCGGGACGGGGGCTCCTACGAGCAGTACTTC. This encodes CASSPRDGGSYEQYF.